The T cell receptor beta chain described here comes from a study of technical replicates of blood from several donors. Libraries were prepared by immunoSEQ multiplex PCR; TCRdb keeps only in-frame clonotypes and omits some of them. The sample consists of some 62,000 clones, approximately 87% of them appearing once. Trimming shortened V by 1 base and J by 7 bases, and 19 bases separated the two germline ends. Per germline, CDR1 MGHRA and CDR2 YSYEKL. This CDR3 is built from 16 residues. This sequence joins TRBV4-1 and TRBJ1-2; a weak D match, TRBD1 (6 bases). Sample: PBMCs. The TCR sequence derives from a human donor in good health. Some clones in this sample may be carry-over from other donors' samples. Here the CDR3 DNA reads TGCGCCAGCAGCCAAGTGAATAGGGACATAGGATCTGGCTACACCTTC. Translated: CASSQVNRDIGSGYTF.